Sequencing of this TCR beta chain was carried out in a study of cytomegalovirus exposure and HLA in healthy donors. A note on this clone: Its cognate antigen is unknown.

TCRdb's copy holds only in-frame clones and misses some; the assay was immunoSEQ multiplex PCR. This table has 200,000 or so clones, more than 75% appearing once. The germline V and J ends were trimmed by 5 bases and 3 bases, with 11 bases remaining between them. The CDR3 consists of 13 residues. Germline assignment: CDR1 SGDLS and CDR2 YYNGEE. The validation cohort, a group of over a hundred subjects, included the donors and was separate from the roughly 620-subject first cohort. Notes on the study in general: Under in vitro conditions, a few CMV-associated chains were confirmed as specific for CMV antigens. Most TCR sequences were uncommon, yet certain public TCRs appeared in many donors.

Sequencing used PBMCs. The rearrangement joins TRBV9 to TRBJ2-5; tentatively, D is TRBD2 (6 bases). The TCR comes from a man between 18 and 35 years old in good health and CMV-seropositive. CDR3 DNA: TGTGCCAGCAGTCTAGGAGGGGAAGAGACCCAGTACTTC. This codes for CASSLGGEETQYF.